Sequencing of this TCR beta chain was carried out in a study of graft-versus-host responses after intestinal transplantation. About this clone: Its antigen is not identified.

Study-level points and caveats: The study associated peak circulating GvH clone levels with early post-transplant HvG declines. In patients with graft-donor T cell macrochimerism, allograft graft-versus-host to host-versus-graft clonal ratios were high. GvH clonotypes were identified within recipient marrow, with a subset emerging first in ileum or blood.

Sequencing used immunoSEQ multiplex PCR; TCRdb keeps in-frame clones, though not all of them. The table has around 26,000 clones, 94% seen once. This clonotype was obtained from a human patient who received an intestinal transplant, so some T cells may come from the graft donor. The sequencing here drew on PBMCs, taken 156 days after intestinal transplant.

The CDR3 loop is CASSYMDGYTF. Written as DNA, the CDR3 is TGTGCCAGCAGCTACATGGATGGCTACACCTTC. The chain recombines TRBV7-9 with TRBJ1-2, with D unresolved. This CDR3 has 11 residues. Germline loops: CDR1 SEHNR, CDR2 FQNEAQ (reference sequence). V was trimmed by 4 bases and J by 6 bases, leaving 6 bases between them. The full variable domain, in which reference TRBV7-9 and TRBJ1-2 provide the parts outside the CDR3, is DTGVSQNPRHKITKRGQNVTFRCDPISEHNRLYWYRQTLGQGPEFLTYFQNEAQLEKSRLLSDRFSAERPKGSFSTLEIQRTEQGDSAMYLCASSYMDGYTFGSGTRLTVV.